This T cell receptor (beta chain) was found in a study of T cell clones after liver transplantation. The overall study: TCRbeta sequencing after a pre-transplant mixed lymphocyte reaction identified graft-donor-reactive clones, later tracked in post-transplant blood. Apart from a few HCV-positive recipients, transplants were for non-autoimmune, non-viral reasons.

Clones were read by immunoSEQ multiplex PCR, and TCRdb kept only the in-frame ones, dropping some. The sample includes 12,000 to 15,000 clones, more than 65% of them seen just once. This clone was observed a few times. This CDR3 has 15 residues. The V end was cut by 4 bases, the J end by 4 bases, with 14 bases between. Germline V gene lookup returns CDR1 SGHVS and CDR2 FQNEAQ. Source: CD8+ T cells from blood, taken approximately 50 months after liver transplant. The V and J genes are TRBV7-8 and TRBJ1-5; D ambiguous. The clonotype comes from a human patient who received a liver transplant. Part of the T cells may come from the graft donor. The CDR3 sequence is CASSSVGRINQPQHF. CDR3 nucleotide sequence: TGTGCCAGCAGCTCCGTAGGACGGATAAATCAGCCCCAGCATTTT.